The clone carrying this T cell receptor beta chain was seen more than once but under ten times. One entry per CDR3 protein results from TCRdb running MiXCR on the 5' RACE reads. The sample consists of over 65,000 distinct CDR3 sequences, about an eighth of them appearing once. The CDR3 has 16 residues. Germline V gene sequence: CDR1 MNHNS, CDR2 SASEGT. V shed 6 bases, J shed 1 base, and the junction held 10 bases outside the gene matches. This record comes from a study of T cells after yellow fever vaccination. The chain links TRBV6-1 to TRBJ2-7, with 9 bases lining up with TRBD1. The sequencing used CD8+ T cells not binding an NS4B(214-222) dextramer, sorted from PBMCs, collected about 20 days after the first yellow fever vaccination. This TCR derives from a man between 18 and 35 years old who received the YFV17D yellow fever vaccine. The CDR3 region has the DNA TGTGCCAGCAGACCCACAGGGGGCTTACCATCCTACGAGCAGTACTTC. This sequence encodes CASRPTGGLPSYEQYF.